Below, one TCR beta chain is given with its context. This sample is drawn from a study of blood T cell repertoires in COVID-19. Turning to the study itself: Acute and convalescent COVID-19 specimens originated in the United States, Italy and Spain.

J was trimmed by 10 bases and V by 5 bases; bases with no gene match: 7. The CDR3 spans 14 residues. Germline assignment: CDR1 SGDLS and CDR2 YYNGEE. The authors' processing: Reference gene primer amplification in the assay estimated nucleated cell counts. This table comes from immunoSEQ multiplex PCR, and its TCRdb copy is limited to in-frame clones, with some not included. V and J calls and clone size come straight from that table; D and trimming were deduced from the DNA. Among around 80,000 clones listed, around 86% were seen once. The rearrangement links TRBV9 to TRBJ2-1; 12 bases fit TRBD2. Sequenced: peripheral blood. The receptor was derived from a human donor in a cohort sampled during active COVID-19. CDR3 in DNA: TGTGCCAGCAGTGCTAGCGGGGGGGCCTTGGAGCAGTTCTTC. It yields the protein CASSASGGALEQFF.